Listed below are T cell receptor beta chains from one sample, sequenced in a study of T cell repertoires in cytomegalovirus infection. No antigen is known for these receptors. TCRdb called the reads again in MiXCR, with one record for every CDR3 protein. The sample consists of about 570,000 distinct CDR3 sequences, approximately 40% of them appearing once. Specimen: cultured PBMCs, collected from culture after CMV antigen stimulation. The origin of the receptors is a human donor in good health (CMV status not recorded). Some clones in this sample may be carry-over from other donors' samples. Each CDR3 is given with its conserved first and last residue. The order of the fields is clone size, V gene, J gene, D gene, CDR3 DNA, CDR3 protein. A D gene is named only where the DNA matches it firmly. Some rows have no size entry. The others give once, few or many, or a class for an expanded clone.

>NA|TRBV2|TRBJ1-5|NA
TGTGCCAGCAGTGTGGGGCAGGGCAAACAGCCCCAGCATTTT
CASSVGQGKQPQHF
>NA|TRBV4-1|TRBJ1-2|NA
TGCGCCAGCAGCCAAAGCGAAGGGGGTTCATATGGCTACACCTTC
CASSQSEGGSYGYTF
>NA|TRBV7-8|TRBJ2-7|TRBD1
TGTGCCAGCAGCGCCGGACAGGAGTACGAGCAGTACTTC
CASSAGQEYEQYF
>few|TRBV7-8|TRBJ2-1|TRBD2
TGTGCCAGCAGCTTAACCTCTAGCGGGATGGTGGAAGCGTTCTTC
CASSLTSSGMVEAFF
>NA|TRBV6-2/TRBV6-3|TRBJ2-6|NA
TGTACCAGCAGTTACTCGCCGGGCAGGGGAGGGAGACCTGGGGCCAACGTCCTGACTTTC
CTSSYSPGRGGRPGANVLTF
>few|TRBV12-3/TRBV12-4|TRBJ2-1|NA
TGTGCCAGCAGTGATTCGTGGCAGGGCCCCTACAATGAGCAGTTCTTC
CASSDSWQGPYNEQFF
>NA|TRBV20-1|TRBJ2-1|TRBD1
TGCAGTGCCCATGACAGGGGGCGCGGGAATGAGCAGTTCTTC
CSAHDRGRGNEQFF
>few|TRBV6-1|TRBJ1-1|NA
TGTGCCAGCGCTTGGGGAGGGGACGAGAGCACTGAAGCTTTCTTT
CASAWGGDESTEAFF
>few|TRBV3-1|TRBJ2-7|NA
TGTGCCAGCAGCCACGTAGCAGGGCCGTACGAGCAGTACTTC
CASSHVAGPYEQYF
>NA|TRBV20-1|TRBJ2-3|TRBD2
TGCAGTGCTAGAGAAGTAGCGACTAGCGGGGGGTGGACAGATACGCAGTATTTT
CSAREVATSGGWTDTQYF
>few|TRBV28|TRBJ2-5|TRBD1
TGTGCCAGCAGTTTGGGGACAGGGTACCGGGAGACCCAGTACTTC
CASSLGTGYRETQYF
>many|TRBV18|TRBJ2-3|NA
TGTGCCAGCAGCCCGCGAACTAGCACAGATACGCAGTATTTT
CASSPRTSTDTQYF
>NA|TRBV7-8|TRBJ1-1|NA
TGTGCCAGCAGCTTAGCGCGGGCACGGGACACTGAAGCTTTCTTT
CASSLARARDTEAFF
>once|TRBV7-1|TRBJ2-1|TRBD2
TGTGCCAGCAGAGGACTAGCGGTTAGCAATGAGCAGTTCTTC
CASRGLAVSNEQFF
>NA|TRBV5-1|TRBJ2-1|TRBD2
TGCGCCAGCGACTCAGGGGGTAGCGGGAGTTTCGACAATGAGCAGTTCTTC
CASDSGGSGSFDNEQFF
>NA|TRBV7-8|TRBJ2-6|NA
TGTGCCAGCAGCTTAGTTGGTTTTGGGGCCAACGTCCTGACTTTC
CASSLVGFGANVLTF
>NA|TRBV18|TRBJ2-2|TRBD2
TGTGCCAGCTCACTCAACGGCGAGCGGGGCACCGGGGAGCTGTTTTTT
CASSLNGERGTGELFF
>many|TRBV11-2|TRBJ1-5|NA
TGTGCCAGCAGCTTCACAGGGAATCAGCCCCAGCATTTT
CASSFTGNQPQHF
>few|TRBV4-1|TRBJ1-1|NA
TGCGCCAGCAGCCAATGGGCCCAGATGAACACTGAAGCTTTCTTT
CASSQWAQMNTEAFF
>NA|TRBV7-2|TRBJ1-3|NA
TGTGCCAGCAGCCCACAGGTCTCTGGAAACACCATATATTTT
CASSPQVSGNTIYF
>NA|TRBV5-1|TRBJ1-1|TRBD1
TGCGCCAGCAGCTTGACAGGGGGCTTGACTGAAGCTTTCTTT
CASSLTGGLTEAFF
>NA|TRBV7-7|TRBJ2-5|NA
TGTGCCAGCAGCAGAGTAGGGCTTCAAGAGACCCAGTACTTC
CASSRVGLQETQYF
>NA|TRBV7-9|TRBJ1-6|TRBD1
TGTGCCAGCAGCGGGGACAGGGGATCACCCCTCCACTTT
CASSGDRGSPLHF
>few|TRBV4-3|TRBJ2-1|NA
TGCGCCAGCAGCCAAGCTACGGATGAGCAGTTCTTC
CASSQATDEQFF
>NA|TRBV6-5|TRBJ2-7|NA
TGTGCCAGCAGTTACGGAGCGTTCTCCTACGAGCAGTACTTC
CASSYGAFSYEQYF
>NA|TRBV20-1|TRBJ2-1|TRBD2
TGCAGTGCTCTACTAGCGGGGGGGCTAGTGAATGAGCAGTTCTTC
CSALLAGGLVNEQFF
>NA|TRBV11-2|TRBJ2-7|NA
TGTGCCAGCAGCGAGGGAGTTATCAGAATGGAGCAGTACTTC
CASSEGVIRMEQYF
>NA|TRBV19|TRBJ1-1|NA
TGTGCCAGTAATCCAAGCCTGAACACTGAAGCTTTCTTT
CASNPSLNTEAFF
>NA|TRBV4-3|TRBJ2-7|TRBD1
TGCGCCAGCAGCCAGGACAGGGGGCGCTACGAGCAGTACTTC
CASSQDRGRYEQYF
>NA|TRBV7-9|TRBJ2-1|TRBD2
TGTGCCAGCAGCTCCCTAACCGGGACTAGCGGGAGTGGTGAGCAGTTCTTC
CASSSLTGTSGSGEQFF
>few|TRBV7-9|TRBJ1-2|TRBD1
TGTGCCAGCAGCTTGGAGGGGGCTGGCTACACCTTC
CASSLEGAGYTF
>NA|TRBV27|TRBJ2-5|TRBD2
TGTGCCAGCAGGACGAACCGGGAGGGCCGGGAGACCCAGTACTTC
CASRTNREGRETQYF
>NA|TRBV6-2/TRBV6-3|TRBJ2-3|TRBD2
TGTGCCAGCAGCTCGGGACTAGCGGGAGCCAATACGCAGTATTTT
CASSSGLAGANTQYF
>few|TRBV7-2|TRBJ2-5|TRBD2
TGTGCCAGCAGTTTTCCGGGGGGGGGGAGTTCGGAGACCCAGTACTTC
CASSFPGGGSSETQYF
>NA|TRBV7-8|TRBJ1-4|NA
TGTGCCAGCAGTGGGAGGTTAAATGAAAAACTGTTTTTT
CASSGRLNEKLFF
>NA|TRBV5-1|TRBJ2-2|NA
TGCGCCAGCAGCTTGGAAGTCCACCAGGGTCGGCTGTTTTTT
CASSLEVHQGRLFF
>few|TRBV24-1|TRBJ2-1|TRBD2
TGTGCCACTCAGGATAGGCGGGAGCATGATGAGCAGTTCTTC
CATQDRREHDEQFF
>few|TRBV6-1|TRBJ2-3|NA
TGTGCCAGCAGTGACACCACTAGCACAGATACGCAGTATTTT
CASSDTTSTDTQYF
>NA|TRBV10-3|TRBJ1-3|NA
TGTGCCATCGGCGACTCCTCTACAAACACCATATATTTT
CAIGDSSTNTIYF
>few|TRBV7-2|TRBJ1-1|NA
TGTGCCAGCAGCTCCGAAATGGACGGATACACTGAAGCTTTCTTT
CASSSEMDGYTEAFF
>many|TRBV7-2|TRBJ2-3|NA
TGTGCCAGCAGCTCCTATGGGAATACGCAGTATTTT
CASSSYGNTQYF
>NA|TRBV6-2/TRBV6-3|TRBJ2-2|NA
TGTGCCAGCAGTTACTCGATTGTGGAGACCGGGGAGCTGTTTTTT
CASSYSIVETGELFF
>once|TRBV6-1|TRBJ1-4|NA
TGTGCCAGCAGTTACCGGAGATCCGTCGGTTCGGGGCGAACTAATGAAAAACTGTTTTTT
CASSYRRSVGSGRTNEKLFF
>NA|TRBV7-6|TRBJ2-7|NA
TGTGCCAGCAGCTTCGGGTGGACGGGAGAACAGTACTTC
CASSFGWTGEQYF
>few|TRBV6-1|TRBJ1-2|TRBD1
TGTGCCAGCAGTGTCTCCGGGACAGGGGCCTATGGCTACACCTTC
CASSVSGTGAYGYTF
>few|TRBV12-3/TRBV12-4|TRBJ1-5|NA
TGTGCCAGCAGTTTATGGGAGGGAGTAGGGCCCCAGCATTTT
CASSLWEGVGPQHF
>NA|TRBV20-1|TRBJ2-5|NA
TGCAGTGCTAGGGAAGTGGTAGCGGAGACCCAGTACTTC
CSAREVVAETQYF
>few|TRBV7-2|TRBJ2-2|NA
TGTGCCAGCAGCACCCAGGGTAGGGCCGGGGAGCTGTTTTTT
CASSTQGRAGELFF